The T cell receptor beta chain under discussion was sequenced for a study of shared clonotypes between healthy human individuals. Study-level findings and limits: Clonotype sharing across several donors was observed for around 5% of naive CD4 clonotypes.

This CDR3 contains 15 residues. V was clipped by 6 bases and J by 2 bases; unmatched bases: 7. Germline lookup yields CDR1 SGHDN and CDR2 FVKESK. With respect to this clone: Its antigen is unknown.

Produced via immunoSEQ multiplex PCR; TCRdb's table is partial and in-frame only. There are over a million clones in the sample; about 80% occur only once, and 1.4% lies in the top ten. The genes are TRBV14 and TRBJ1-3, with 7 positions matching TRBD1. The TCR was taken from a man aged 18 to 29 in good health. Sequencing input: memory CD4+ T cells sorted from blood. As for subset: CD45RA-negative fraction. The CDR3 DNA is TGTGCCAGCAGTCTGGACAGGAGGCCTGGAAACACCATATATTTT. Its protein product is CASSLDRRPGNTIYF.